The sequence of this TCR beta chain was determined in a study of blood T cell repertoires in COVID-19. The V gene's germline CDR1 is SGHAT and CDR2 FQNNGV. The CDR3 spans 19 residues. V shed 0 bases, J shed 0 bases, and the junction held 10 bases outside the gene matches. The assay was immunoSEQ multiplex PCR, and TCRdb's table has in-frame clones only and misses some. The sample has approximately 200,000 clones; 85% to 90% are singletons. This clone has only one observation. Seattle-derived patients entered the study during active infection and were followed longitudinally. Sequenced: peripheral blood. The chain employs TRBV11-2 and TRBJ1-1; 10 nucleotides align to TRBD1. The sequence came from a man younger than 45 with COVID-19, enrolled during active disease. DNA of the CDR3: TGTGCCAGCAGCTTAGATTCTTCGGGACAGGGGAAAATGAACACTGAAGCTTTCTTT. Translating gives CASSLDSSGQGKMNTEAFF.